These 20 T cell receptor beta chains were sequenced from one sample in a study of blood T cell repertoires in COVID-19. This table comes from immunoSEQ multiplex PCR, and its TCRdb copy is limited to in-frame clones, with some not included. The table has about 180,000 clones, roughly four fifths seen once. Specimen: peripheral blood. These receptors all come from a human donor in a cohort sampled during active COVID-19.

The V gene is TRBV27, the J gene TRBJ1-2; possibly TRBD1 for D (6 bases). The CDR3 has 13 amino acids. V was trimmed by 9 bases and J by 1 base, leaving 12 bases between them. The germline V gene encodes CDR1 MNHEY and CDR2 SMNVEV (reference sequence). In DNA form, the CDR3 reads TGTGCCAGGCGGACAGCGTTTAACTATGGCTACACCTTC. Amino acid sequence: CARRTAFNYGYTF.

The DNA of the CDR3 is TGTGCCAGCAGCGTACTAGGGACTAGCGGGGGGAGGACAGATACGCAGTATTTT. It codes for CASSVLGTSGGRTDTQYF. V usage is TRBV9 and J usage is TRBJ2-3; 15 bases line up with TRBD2. Germline V gene sequence: CDR1 SGDLS, CDR2 YYNGEE. The CDR3 sequence is 18 residues long. V trimming: 1 base; J trimming: 3 bases; junction bases outside the gene matches: 6.

This clone is a singleton in its sample. The DNA of the CDR3 is TGCGCCAGCAGCTTCCATACTAGCGGGGGGCCCCAGATACGCCAGTATTTT. The encoded protein is CASSFHTSGGPQIRQYF. The chain couples TRBV5-1 to TRBJ2-3; TRBD2 agrees at 12 bases. V trimming: 2 bases; J trimming: 12 bases; junction bases outside the gene matches: 16. Germline values: CDR1 SGHRS, CDR2 YFSETQ. This CDR3 region has 17 residues.

This sequence joins TRBV6-5 and TRBJ2-1, with D unclear. The CDR3 has 14 residues. CDR1 and CDR2 (germline): MNHEY, SVGAGI. Trimming cost V 6 bases and J 4 bases, with 13 bases left between them. The DNA for the CDR3 is TGTGCCAGCAGCGGTTCCCCCCTTTACAATGAGCAGTTCTTC. It specifies CASSGSPLYNEQFF.

V usage is TRBV6-5 and J usage is TRBJ2-7, with D possibly being TRBD1 (6 bases). CDR1 is MNHEY and CDR2 is SVGAGI in the germline V gene. Trimming removed 6 bases at V and 0 bases at J, with 15 bases between. The CDR3 runs to 15 residues. DNA for the CDR3: TGTGCCAGCAGGCGACAGGCCTCCGGCTCCTACGAGCAGTACTTC. Protein product: CASRRQASGSYEQYF.

The chain is built from TRBV6-5 and TRBJ2-3; D is ambiguous. CDR1 is MNHEY and CDR2 is SVGAGI in the germline V gene. Deletions cut 8 bases from V and 3 bases from J, with 15 bases between. The CDR3 is 14 amino acids. The CDR3 DNA sequence: TGTGCCAGCGTAGTGGGCCTGGTGACAGATACGCAGTATTTT. Protein product: CASVVGLVTDTQYF.

V and J are TRBV6-6 and TRBJ1-2, with a weak D call TRBD1 (5 bases). V was shortened by 6 bases and J by 4 bases, with 12 bases between the two germline ends. The CDR3 has 13 amino acids. Germline V gene data show CDR1 as MNHNY and CDR2 as SVGAGI (reference sequence). The CDR3 DNA is TGTGCCAGCAGGGACGGGGGACCCTATGGCTACACCTTC. This sequence encodes CASRDGGPYGYTF.

The sample holds one count of this clone. V and J are TRBV6-5 and TRBJ2-7, with 10 bases identical to TRBD1. The CDR3 contains 14 residues. V trimming: 2 bases; J trimming: 6 bases; junction bases outside the gene matches: 4. CDR1 and CDR2 (germline): MNHEY, SVGAGI. CDR3 amino acids: CASSYLGQGVEQYF. The CDR3 bases are TGTGCCAGCAGTTACCTTGGACAGGGGGTCGAGCAGTACTTC.

The J gene is TRBJ1-2, the V gene TRBV5-6; 7 bases fit TRBD1. Germline values: CDR1 SGHDT, CDR2 YYEEEE. The CDR3 has 14 residues. J lost 4 bases, V lost 4 bases, and 7 bases had no gene match. The CDR3 loop reads CASSQGTVRYGYTF. CDR3 in DNA: TGTGCCAGCAGCCAAGGGACAGTCCGCTATGGCTACACCTTC.

The rearrangement links TRBV18 to TRBJ1-1, with TRBD1 identical over 12 bases. The CDR3 length is 16 residues. V lost 4 bases, J lost 4 bases, and 7 bases stayed unmatched. Germline V CDR1 and CDR2: KGHSH, LQKENI. DNA for the CDR3: TGTGCCAGCTCACGAGGGACAGGGGGCGTGGGCACTGAAGCTTTCTTT. It encodes CASSRGTGGVGTEAFF. Filled out from reference TRBV18 and TRBJ1-1, the complete variable domain reads NAGVMQNPRHLVRRRGQEARLRCSPMKGHSHVYWYRQLPEEGLKFMVYLQKENIIDESGMPKERFSAEFPKEGPSILRIQQVVRGDSAAYFCASSRGTGGVGTEAFFGQGTRLTVV.

V gene TRBV5-1 combines with J gene TRBJ2-7, with 10 bases matching TRBD2. V trimming: 0 bases; J trimming: 3 bases; junction bases outside the gene matches: 3. The CDR3 contains 15 residues. Germline CDR1 reads SGHRS; CDR2 reads YFSETQ. The CDR3 sequence is CASSLDGTSVYEQYF. The DNA of the CDR3 is TGCGCCAGCAGCTTGGATGGGACTAGCGTCTACGAGCAGTACTTC.

This clone was recorded at least ten times. The chain links TRBV3-1 (or the pseudogene TRBV3-2) to TRBJ1-6; 7 positions match TRBD1. The CDR3 runs to 15 residues. V lost 4 bases to trimming and J lost 7 bases; unmatched junction nucleotides: 7. Germline values: CDR1 LGHDT, CDR2 YNNKEL (reference sequence). CDR3 loop: CASSLGGQKNSPLHF. CDR3 DNA: TGTGCCAGCAGCCTAGGGGGACAGAAAAATTCACCCCTCCACTTT.

This clone was detected only once. In nucleotides, the CDR3 is TGTGCCAGCTCACCCTCGGGCAGGGTTGGGGGCACAGATACGCAGTATTTT. Translation: CASSPSGRVGGTDTQYF. The chain combines TRBV18 with TRBJ2-3; D may be TRBD1 (5 bases). Germline CDR1 reads KGHSH; CDR2 reads LQKENI. The CDR3 runs to 17 residues. Trimming took 3 bases from V and 1 from J, leaving 17 bases between them.

The chain joins TRBV27 to TRBJ2-3; 9 bases match TRBD2. CDR1 is MNHEY and CDR2 is SMNVEV in the germline V gene (reference sequence). The CDR3 is made up of 17 amino acids. J was trimmed by 5 bases and V by 3 bases; bases with no gene match: 12. This CDR3 reads CASSFVWQAGGGDTQYF. CDR3 nucleotides: TGTGCCAGCAGTTTCGTCTGGCAAGCGGGGGGCGGAGATACGCAGTATTTT.

J is TRBJ2-3 and V is TRBV4-1; D possibly corresponds to TRBD1 (5 bases). The CDR3 has 15 amino acids. Germline values: CDR1 MGHRA, CDR2 YSYEKL. With 5 bases removed from V and 4 bases from J, the gap between germline ends came to 16 bases. This CDR3 reads CASSEGRGGADTQYF. The CDR3 DNA sequence: TGCGCCAGCAGCGAAGGAAGGGGTGGGGCAGATACGCAGTATTTT.

This clone came up a few times. The V and J genes are TRBV4-1 and TRBJ1-2; possible D gene TRBD1, 6 bases. V was trimmed by 1 base and J by 4 bases, leaving 16 bases between them. The CDR3 runs 16 residues. Per the germline V gene, CDR1 is MGHRA and CDR2 is YSYEKL. CDR3 region: CASSQVPGGASYGYTF. The CDR3 nucleotides read TGCGCCAGCAGCCAAGTCCCTGGGGGCGCTTCCTATGGCTACACCTTC.

The rearrangement links TRBV27 to TRBJ2-7; 7 bases map to TRBD2. The CDR3 extends over 14 amino acids. With V trimmed by 2 bases and J by 4 bases, 5 bases remained unmatched. Germline-derived CDR1 and CDR2 are MNHEY and SMNVEV (reference sequence). CDR3 nucleotide sequence: TGTGCCAGCAGTTTACTTGCGGGGGAATACGAGCAGTACTTC. Translation: CASSLLAGEYEQYF.

The chain links TRBV13 to TRBJ2-7; 7 positions agree with TRBD1. Germline V gene lookup returns CDR1 PRHDT and CDR2 FYEKMQ (reference sequence). Trimming cost V 4 bases and J 2 bases; bases outside gene matches: 11. CDR3 length equals 16 residues. CDR3 sequence reads: CASSSRDSRLAYEQYF. In nucleotides, the CDR3 is TGTGCCAGCAGCTCTCGGGACAGTCGTCTTGCCTACGAGCAGTACTTC.

This clone appeared a few times. This CDR3 reads CASSQEQGYEQYF. The DNA of the CDR3 is TGCGCCAGCAGCCAAGAACAGGGGTACGAGCAGTACTTC. This sequence joins TRBV4-1 and TRBJ2-7; 7 bases line up with TRBD1. Unmatched junction bases numbered 0, after V lost 0 bases and J lost 4 bases. This CDR3 has 13 amino acids. Germline V gene lookup returns CDR1 MGHRA and CDR2 YSYEKL.

The J gene is TRBJ2-1, the V gene TRBV12-5; 9 bases map to TRBD2. V lost 2 bases, J lost 1 base, and 18 bases stayed unmatched. Per the germline V gene, CDR1 is LGHNT and CDR2 is FRNRAP. This CDR3 is 21 amino acids long. CDR3 amino acids: CASGLPLGAWRGGRSYNEQFF. Here the CDR3 DNA reads TGTGCTAGTGGTTTGCCCCTGGGAGCTTGGCGGGGGGGCCGTTCCTACAATGAGCAGTTCTTC.